One and the same sample provided the 10 T cell receptor beta chains below, sequenced in a study of T cells in localized non-small cell lung cancer. The protocol was immunoSEQ multiplex PCR, while the TCRdb copy is restricted to in-frame clones and leaves out a portion. The sample has 1,500 to 2,000 clones; around a quarter are singletons. The sequences come from normal lung tissue next to the tumor, collected before any cancer treatment. Every receptor here comes from a female donor older than 55 with stage I squamous cell lung carcinoma.

The chain combines TRBV18 with TRBJ2-2, with 8 positions matching TRBD1. Per germline, CDR1 KGHSH and CDR2 LQKENI. The CDR3 sequence is 15 residues long. Trimming cost V 5 bases and J 3 bases; bases outside gene matches: 5. In nucleotides, the CDR3 is TGTGCCAGCTCAAGACAGGGGTCGGACACCGGGGAGCTGTTTTTT. Translated, it gives CASSRQGSDTGELFF.

V usage is TRBV23-1 and J usage is TRBJ2-7, with a possible D match to TRBD1 (6 bases). TRBV23-1 is known as an ORF, though its function is uncertain. V was shortened by 6 bases and J by 5 bases, with 14 bases between the two germline ends. The CDR3 is 13 residues long. CDR3 loop: CASSRTGYDEQYF. The CDR3 DNA reads as TGCGCCAGCAGCCGAACAGGGTACGACGAGCAGTACTTC.

The chain carries TRBV7-6 and TRBJ2-3; D possibly corresponds to TRBD1 (6 bases). Germline loops: CDR1 SGHVS, CDR2 FNYEAQ. The CDR3 contains 16 residues. The V end was cut by 5 bases, the J end by 4 bases, with 19 bases between. CDR3 sequence: CASSHIPTGIPDTQYF. CDR3 nucleotides: TGTGCCAGCAGCCACATCCCCACAGGGATCCCAGATACGCAGTATTTT.

This sequence joins TRBV11-3 and TRBJ1-3; D gene unclear. V gave up 2 bases and J gave up 0 bases, with 5 bases separating them. This CDR3 region has 14 residues. CDR1 is SGHNT and CDR2 is YENEEA in the germline V gene. CDR3 DNA: TGTGCCAGCAGCTTAAGTTCCTCTGGAAACACCATATATTTT. Encoded protein: CASSLSSSGNTIYF.

The J gene is TRBJ1-3, the V gene TRBV9; no clear D gene. The ends were cut back, 0 bases at V and 2 bases at J, with 9 bases in the middle. Germline V gene data show CDR1 as SGDLS and CDR2 as YYNGEE. This CDR3 region has 15 residues. The CDR3: CASSVGARTGNTIYF. CDR3 nucleotide sequence: TGTGCCAGCAGCGTAGGGGCTAGAACTGGAAACACCATATATTTT.

V and J are TRBV7-7 and TRBJ1-6; 9 bases line up with TRBD1. The germline gives CDR1 SSHAT, CDR2 FNYEAQ (reference sequence). V gave up 4 bases and J gave up 7 bases; unmatched junction bases: 2. CDR3 length: 14 amino acids. CDR3 in amino acids: CASSSGTGNSPLHF. As DNA, the CDR3 is TGTGCCAGCAGCTCCGGGACAGGGAATTCACCCCTCCACTTT.

The rearrangement uses TRBV30 and TRBJ1-1, with D unclear. Per germline, CDR1 GTSNPN and CDR2 SVGIG (reference sequence). CDR3 length: 11 amino acids. V was clipped by 2 bases and J by 8 bases, with 9 bases between them. Here the CDR3 DNA reads TGTGCCTGGAGTCCGACCCGAGAAGCTTTCTTT. It yields the protein CAWSPTREAFF. The full variable domain, rest sourced from reference TRBV30 and TRBJ1-1, is SQTIHQWPATLVQPVGSPLSLECTVEGTSNPNLYWYRQAAGRGLQLLFYSVGIGQISSEVPQNLSASRPQDRQFILSSKKLLLSDSGFYLCAWSPTREAFFGQGTRLTVV.

The rearrangement links TRBV30 to TRBJ1-1, with D hard to call. CDR3 length: 14 residues. Trimming removed 5 bases at V and 2 bases at J, with 15 bases between. CDR1 is GTSNPN, CDR2 SVGIG, per germline (reference sequence). The CDR3 DNA reads TGTGCCTGGGGATTAGGGCAGATCAACACTGAAGCTTTCTTT. This gives the protein CAWGLGQINTEAFF. The whole variable domain, filled in from reference TRBV30 and TRBJ1-1, reads SQTIHQWPATLVQPVGSPLSLECTVEGTSNPNLYWYRQAAGRGLQLLFYSVGIGQISSEVPQNLSASRPQDRQFILSSKKLLLSDSGFYLCAWGLGQINTEAFFGQGTRLTVV.

By share, this clone ranks as medium-sized (0.01 to 0.1%). The V and J genes are TRBV11-3 and TRBJ1-2; TRBD1 might be the D (5 bases). The CDR3 totals 14 residues. CDR1 and CDR2 (germline): SGHNT, YENEEA. V was clipped by 5 bases and J by 4 bases, with 14 bases between them. The CDR3 sequence is CASSTGDNIYGYTF. CDR3 nucleotide sequence: TGTGCCAGCAGCACAGGAGATAACATCTATGGCTACACCTTC. Combining the CDR3 with reference TRBV11-3 and TRBJ1-2 gives the whole variable domain EAGVVQSPRYKIIEKKQPVAFWCNPISGHNTLYWYLQNLGQGPELLIRYENEEAVDDSQLPKDRFSAERLKGVDSTLKIQPAELGDSAVYLCASSTGDNIYGYTFGSGTRLTVV.

This sequence joins TRBV18 and TRBJ1-4; tentatively, D is TRBD1 (5 bases). Germline-derived CDR1 and CDR2 are KGHSH and LQKENI. Deletions cut 0 bases from V and 8 bases from J, with 16 bases between. CDR3 length: 16 amino acids. CDR3 loop: CASSPPQVGTGEKLFF. In nucleotides, the CDR3 is TGTGCCAGCTCACCACCCCAGGTGGGGACGGGGGAAAAACTGTTTTTT. The full variable domain, its missing parts supplied by reference TRBV18 and TRBJ1-4, is NAGVMQNPRHLVRRRGQEARLRCSPMKGHSHVYWYRQLPEEGLKFMVYLQKENIIDESGMPKERFSAEFPKEGPSILRIQQVVRGDSAAYFCASSPPQVGTGEKLFFGSGTQLSVL.